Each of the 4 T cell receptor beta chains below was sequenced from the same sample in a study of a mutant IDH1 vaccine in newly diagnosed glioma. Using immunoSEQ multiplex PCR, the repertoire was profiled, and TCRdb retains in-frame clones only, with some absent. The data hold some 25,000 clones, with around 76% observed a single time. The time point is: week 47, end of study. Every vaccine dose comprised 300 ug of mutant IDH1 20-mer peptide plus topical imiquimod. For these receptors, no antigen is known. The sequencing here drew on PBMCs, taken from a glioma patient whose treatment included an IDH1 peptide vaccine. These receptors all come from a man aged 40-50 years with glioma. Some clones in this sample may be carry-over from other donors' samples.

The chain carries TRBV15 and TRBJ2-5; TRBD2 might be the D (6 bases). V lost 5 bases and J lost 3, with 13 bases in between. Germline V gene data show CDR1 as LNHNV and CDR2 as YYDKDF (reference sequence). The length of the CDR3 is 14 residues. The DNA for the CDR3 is TGTGCCACCAGCCGCGACTGGGGGGAAGAGACCCAGTACTTC. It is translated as CATSRDWGEETQYF.

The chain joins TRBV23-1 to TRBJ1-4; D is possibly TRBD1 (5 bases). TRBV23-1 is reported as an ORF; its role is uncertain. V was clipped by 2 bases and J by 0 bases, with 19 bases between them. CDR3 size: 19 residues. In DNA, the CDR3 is TGCGCCAGCAGTCAAGCCAATGAATGCGGGACGGCAACTAATGAAAAACTGTTTTTT. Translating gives CASSQANECGTATNEKLFF.

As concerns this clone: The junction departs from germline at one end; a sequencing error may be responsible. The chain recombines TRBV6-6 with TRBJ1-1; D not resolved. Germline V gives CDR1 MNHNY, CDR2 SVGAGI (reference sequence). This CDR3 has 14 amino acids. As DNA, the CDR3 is TGTGCCAGCAGTTACCCACTGCTGAAGACTGAAGCTTTCTTT. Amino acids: CASSYPLLKTEAFF.

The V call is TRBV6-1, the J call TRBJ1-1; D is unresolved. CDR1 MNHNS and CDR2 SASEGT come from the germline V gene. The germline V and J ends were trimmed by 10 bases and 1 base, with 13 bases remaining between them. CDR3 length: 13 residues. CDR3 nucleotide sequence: TGTGCCACCTCCCCGCGAGGGAACACTGAAGCTTTCTTT. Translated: CATSPRGNTEAFF.